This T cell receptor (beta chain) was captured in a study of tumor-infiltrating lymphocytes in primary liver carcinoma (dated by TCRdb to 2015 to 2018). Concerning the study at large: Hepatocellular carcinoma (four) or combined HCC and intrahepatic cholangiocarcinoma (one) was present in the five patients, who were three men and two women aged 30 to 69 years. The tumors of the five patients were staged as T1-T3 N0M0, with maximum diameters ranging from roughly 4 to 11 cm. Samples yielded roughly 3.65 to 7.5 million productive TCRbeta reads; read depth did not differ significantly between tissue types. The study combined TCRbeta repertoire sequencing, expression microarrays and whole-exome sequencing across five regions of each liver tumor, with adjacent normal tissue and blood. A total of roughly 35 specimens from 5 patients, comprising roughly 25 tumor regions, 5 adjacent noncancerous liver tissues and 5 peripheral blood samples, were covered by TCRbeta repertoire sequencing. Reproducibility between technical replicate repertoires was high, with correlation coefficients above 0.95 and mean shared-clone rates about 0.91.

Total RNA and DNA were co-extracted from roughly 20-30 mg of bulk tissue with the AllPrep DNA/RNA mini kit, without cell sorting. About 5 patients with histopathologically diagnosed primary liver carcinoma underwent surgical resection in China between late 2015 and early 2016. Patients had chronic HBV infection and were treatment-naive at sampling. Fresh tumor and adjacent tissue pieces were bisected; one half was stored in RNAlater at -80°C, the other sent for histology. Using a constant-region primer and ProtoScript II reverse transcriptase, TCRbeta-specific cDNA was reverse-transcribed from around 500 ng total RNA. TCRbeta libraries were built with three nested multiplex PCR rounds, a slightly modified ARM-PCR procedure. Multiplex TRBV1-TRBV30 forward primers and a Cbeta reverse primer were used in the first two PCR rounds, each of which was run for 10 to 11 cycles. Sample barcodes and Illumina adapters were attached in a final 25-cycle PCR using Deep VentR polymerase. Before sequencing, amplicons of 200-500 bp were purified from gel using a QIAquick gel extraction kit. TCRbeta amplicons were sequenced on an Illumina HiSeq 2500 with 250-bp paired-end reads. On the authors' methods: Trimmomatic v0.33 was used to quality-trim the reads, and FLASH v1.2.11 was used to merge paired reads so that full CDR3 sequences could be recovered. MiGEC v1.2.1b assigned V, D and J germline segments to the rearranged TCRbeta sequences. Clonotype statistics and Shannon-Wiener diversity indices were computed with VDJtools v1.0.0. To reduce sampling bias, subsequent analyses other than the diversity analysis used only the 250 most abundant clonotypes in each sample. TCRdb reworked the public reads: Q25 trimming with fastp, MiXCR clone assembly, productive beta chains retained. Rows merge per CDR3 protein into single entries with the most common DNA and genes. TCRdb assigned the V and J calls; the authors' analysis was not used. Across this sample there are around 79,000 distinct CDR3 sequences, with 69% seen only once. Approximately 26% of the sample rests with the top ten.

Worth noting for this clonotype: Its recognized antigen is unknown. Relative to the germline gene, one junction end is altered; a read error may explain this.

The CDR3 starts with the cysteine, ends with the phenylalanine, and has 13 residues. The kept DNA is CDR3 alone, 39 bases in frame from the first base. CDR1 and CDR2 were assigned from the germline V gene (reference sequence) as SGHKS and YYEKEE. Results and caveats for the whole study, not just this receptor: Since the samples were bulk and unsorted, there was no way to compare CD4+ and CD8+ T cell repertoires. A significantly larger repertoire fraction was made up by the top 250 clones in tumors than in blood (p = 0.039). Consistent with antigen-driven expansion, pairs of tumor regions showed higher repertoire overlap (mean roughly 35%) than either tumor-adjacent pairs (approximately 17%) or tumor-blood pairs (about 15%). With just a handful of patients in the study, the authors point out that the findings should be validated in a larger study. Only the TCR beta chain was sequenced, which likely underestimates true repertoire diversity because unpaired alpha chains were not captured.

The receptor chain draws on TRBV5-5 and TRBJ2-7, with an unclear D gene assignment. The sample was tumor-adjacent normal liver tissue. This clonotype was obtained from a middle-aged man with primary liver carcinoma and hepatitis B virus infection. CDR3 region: CASSFDITYDQYF. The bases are TGTGCCAGTAGCTTTGACATCACCTACGATCAGTACTTC.